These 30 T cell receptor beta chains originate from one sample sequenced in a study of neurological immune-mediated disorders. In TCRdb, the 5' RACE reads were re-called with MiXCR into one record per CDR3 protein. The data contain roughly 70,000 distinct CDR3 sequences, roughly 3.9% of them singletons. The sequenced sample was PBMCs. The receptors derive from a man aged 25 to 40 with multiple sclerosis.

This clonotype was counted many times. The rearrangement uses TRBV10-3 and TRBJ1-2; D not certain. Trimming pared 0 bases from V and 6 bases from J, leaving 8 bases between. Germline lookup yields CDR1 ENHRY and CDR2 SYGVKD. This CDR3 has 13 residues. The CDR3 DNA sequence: TGTGCCATCAGTGAGTCGACGATGGATGGCTACACCTTC. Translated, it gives CAISESTMDGYTF.

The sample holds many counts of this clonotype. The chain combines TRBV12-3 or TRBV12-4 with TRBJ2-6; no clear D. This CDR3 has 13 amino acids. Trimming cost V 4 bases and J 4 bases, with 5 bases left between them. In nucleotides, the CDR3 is TGTGCCAGCAGTTCTCCGGGGGCCAACGTCCTGACTTTC. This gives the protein CASSSPGANVLTF.

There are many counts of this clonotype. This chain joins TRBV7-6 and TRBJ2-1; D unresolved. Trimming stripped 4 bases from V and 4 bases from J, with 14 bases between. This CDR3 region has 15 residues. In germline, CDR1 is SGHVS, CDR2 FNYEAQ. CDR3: CASSSRPLPYNEQFF. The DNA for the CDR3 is TGTGCCAGCAGCTCTAGACCCCTCCCTTACAATGAGCAGTTCTTC.

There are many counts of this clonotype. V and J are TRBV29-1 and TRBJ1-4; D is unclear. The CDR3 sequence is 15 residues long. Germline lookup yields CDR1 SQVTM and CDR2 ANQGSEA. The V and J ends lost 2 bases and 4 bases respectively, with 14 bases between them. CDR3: CSVETPGGHNEKLFF. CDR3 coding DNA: TGCAGCGTTGAAACTCCGGGAGGCCATAATGAAAAACTGTTTTTT. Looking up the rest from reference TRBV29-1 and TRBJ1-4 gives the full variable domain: SAVISQKPSRDICQRGTSLTIQCQVDSQVTMMFWYRQQPGQSLTLIATANQGSEATYESGFVIDKFPISRPNLTFSTLTVSNMSPEDSSIYLCSVETPGGHNEKLFFGSGTQLSVL.

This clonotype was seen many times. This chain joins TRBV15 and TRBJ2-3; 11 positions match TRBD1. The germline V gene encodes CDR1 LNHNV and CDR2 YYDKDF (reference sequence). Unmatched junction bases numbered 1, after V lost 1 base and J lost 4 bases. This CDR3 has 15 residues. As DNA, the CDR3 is TGTGCCACCAGCAGAGGGACAGGGGGCGCAGATACGCAGTATTTT. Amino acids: CATSRGTGGADTQYF.

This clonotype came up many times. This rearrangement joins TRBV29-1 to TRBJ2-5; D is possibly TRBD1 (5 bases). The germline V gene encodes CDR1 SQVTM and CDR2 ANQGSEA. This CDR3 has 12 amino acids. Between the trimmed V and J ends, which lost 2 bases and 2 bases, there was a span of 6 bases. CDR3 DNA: TGCAGCGTTGAAACAGGTCAAGAGACCCAGTACTTC. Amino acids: CSVETGQETQYF.

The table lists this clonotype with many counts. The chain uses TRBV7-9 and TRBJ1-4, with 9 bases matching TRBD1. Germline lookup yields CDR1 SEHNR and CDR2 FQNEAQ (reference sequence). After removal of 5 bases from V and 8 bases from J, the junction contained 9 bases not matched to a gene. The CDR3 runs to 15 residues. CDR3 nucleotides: TGTGCCAGCAGCACTCGGACAGGGGCCCCCGAAAAACTGTTTTTT. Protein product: CASSTRTGAPEKLFF.

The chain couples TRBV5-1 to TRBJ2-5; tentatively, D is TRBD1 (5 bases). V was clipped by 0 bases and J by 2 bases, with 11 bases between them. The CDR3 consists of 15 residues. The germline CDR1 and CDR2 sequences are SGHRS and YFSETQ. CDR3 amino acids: CASSLVGERQETQYF. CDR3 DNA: TGCGCCAGCAGCTTGGTAGGGGAACGGCAAGAGACCCAGTACTTC.

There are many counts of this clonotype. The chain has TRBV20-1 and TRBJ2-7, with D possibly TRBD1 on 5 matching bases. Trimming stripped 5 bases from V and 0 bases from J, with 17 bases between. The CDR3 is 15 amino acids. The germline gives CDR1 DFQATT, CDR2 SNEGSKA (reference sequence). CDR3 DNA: TGCAGTGCTCGGTGGGTAGGGGCGAGCTCCTACGAGCAGTACTTC. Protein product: CSARWVGASSYEQYF.

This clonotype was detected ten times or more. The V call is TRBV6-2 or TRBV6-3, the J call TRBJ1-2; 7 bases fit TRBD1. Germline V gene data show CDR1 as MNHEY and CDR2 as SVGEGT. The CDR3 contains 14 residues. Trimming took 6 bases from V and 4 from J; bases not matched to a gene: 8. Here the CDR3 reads CASRLTGAGYGYTF. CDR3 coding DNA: TGTGCCAGCAGACTTACAGGGGCCGGCTATGGCTACACCTTC.

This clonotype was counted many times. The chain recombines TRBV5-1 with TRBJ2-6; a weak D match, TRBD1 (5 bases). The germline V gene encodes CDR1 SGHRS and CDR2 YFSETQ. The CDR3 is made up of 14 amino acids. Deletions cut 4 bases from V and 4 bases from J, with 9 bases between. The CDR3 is CASSHGAGANVLTF. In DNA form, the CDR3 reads TGCGCCAGCAGCCATGGGGCCGGGGCCAACGTCCTGACTTTC.

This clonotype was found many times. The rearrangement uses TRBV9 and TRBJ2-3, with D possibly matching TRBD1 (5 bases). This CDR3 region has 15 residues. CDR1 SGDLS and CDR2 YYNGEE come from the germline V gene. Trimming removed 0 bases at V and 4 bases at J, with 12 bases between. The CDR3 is CASSVGGVGADTQYF. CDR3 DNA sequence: TGTGCCAGCAGCGTAGGAGGAGTAGGGGCAGATACGCAGTATTTT.

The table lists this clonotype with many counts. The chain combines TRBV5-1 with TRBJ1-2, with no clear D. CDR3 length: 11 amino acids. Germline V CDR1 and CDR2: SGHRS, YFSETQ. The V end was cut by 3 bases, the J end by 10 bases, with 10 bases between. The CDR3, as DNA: TGCGCCAGCAGCTCCGGACCGGACTACACCTTC. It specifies CASSSGPDYTF.

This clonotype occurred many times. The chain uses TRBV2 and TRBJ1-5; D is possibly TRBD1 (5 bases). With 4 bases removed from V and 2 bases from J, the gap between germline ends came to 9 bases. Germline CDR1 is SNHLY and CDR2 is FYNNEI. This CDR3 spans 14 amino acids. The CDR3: CASSGWGGNQPQHF. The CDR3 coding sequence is TGTGCCAGCAGTGGTTGGGGGGGCAATCAGCCCCAGCATTTT. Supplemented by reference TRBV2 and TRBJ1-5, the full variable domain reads EPEVTQTPSHQVTQMGQEVILRCVPISNHLYFYWYRQILGQKVEFLVSFYNNEISEKSEIFDDQFSVERPDGSNFTLKIRSTKLEDSAMYFCASSGWGGNQPQHFGDGTRLSIL.

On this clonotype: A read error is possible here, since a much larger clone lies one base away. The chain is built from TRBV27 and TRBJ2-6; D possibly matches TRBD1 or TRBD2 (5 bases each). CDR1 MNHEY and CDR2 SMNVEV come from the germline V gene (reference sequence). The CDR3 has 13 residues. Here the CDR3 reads CASAAYGAKVLTF. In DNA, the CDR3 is TGTGCCTCAGCGGCGTATGGGGCCAAAGTCCTGACTTTC.

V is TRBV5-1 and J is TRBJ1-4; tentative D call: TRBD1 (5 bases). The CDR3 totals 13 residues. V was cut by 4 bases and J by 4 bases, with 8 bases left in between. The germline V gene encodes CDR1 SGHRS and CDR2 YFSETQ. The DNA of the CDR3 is TGCGCCAGCAGCCGGGGGGGTAATGAAAAACTGTTTTTT. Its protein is CASSRGGNEKLFF.

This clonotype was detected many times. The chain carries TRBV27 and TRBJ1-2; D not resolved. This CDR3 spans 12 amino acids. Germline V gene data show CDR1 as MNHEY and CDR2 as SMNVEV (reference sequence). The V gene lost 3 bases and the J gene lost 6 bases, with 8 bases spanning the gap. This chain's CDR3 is CASSFSGDGYTF. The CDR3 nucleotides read TGTGCCAGCAGTTTTAGTGGGGATGGCTACACCTTC.

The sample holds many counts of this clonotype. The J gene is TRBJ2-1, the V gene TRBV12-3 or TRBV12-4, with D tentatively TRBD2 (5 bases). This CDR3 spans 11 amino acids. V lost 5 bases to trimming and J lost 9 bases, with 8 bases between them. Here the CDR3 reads CASSLGSEQFF. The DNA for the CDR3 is TGTGCCAGCAGTCTAGGGAGTGAGCAGTTCTTC.

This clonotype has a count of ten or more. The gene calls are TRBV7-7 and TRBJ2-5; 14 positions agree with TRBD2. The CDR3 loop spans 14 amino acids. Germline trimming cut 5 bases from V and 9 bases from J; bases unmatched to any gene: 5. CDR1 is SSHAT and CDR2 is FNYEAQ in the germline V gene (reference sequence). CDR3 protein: CASSPGLAGVAQYF. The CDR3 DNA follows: TGTGCCAGCAGCCCGGGACTAGCGGGGGTGGCCCAGTACTTC. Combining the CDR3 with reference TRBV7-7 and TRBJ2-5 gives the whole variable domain GAGVSQSPRYKVTKRGQDVTLRCDPISSHATLYWYQQALGQGPEFLTYFNYEAQPDKSGLPSDRFSAERPEGSISTLTIQRTEQRDSAMYRCASSPGLAGVAQYFGPGTRLLVL.

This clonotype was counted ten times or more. The CDR3 protein is CASRRQANTEAFF. The CDR3 coding sequence is TGTGCCAGCAGAAGACAGGCGAACACTGAAGCTTTCTTT. The chain links TRBV6-6 to TRBJ1-1; TRBD1 might be the D (6 bases). Trimming took 6 bases from V and 1 from J, leaving 9 bases between them. The length of the CDR3 is 13 residues. The germline V gene encodes CDR1 MNHNY and CDR2 SVGAGI (reference sequence).

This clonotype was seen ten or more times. The DNA of the CDR3 is TGTGCCACCGCCGACAGGCCCTATGGCTACACCTTC. Amino acids: CATADRPYGYTF. The chain uses TRBV6-2 or TRBV6-3 and TRBJ1-2; tentatively, D is TRBD1 (6 bases). In germline, CDR1 is MNHEY, CDR2 SVGEGT. With 10 bases removed from V and 4 bases from J, the gap between germline ends came to 13 bases. This CDR3 is 12 amino acids long.

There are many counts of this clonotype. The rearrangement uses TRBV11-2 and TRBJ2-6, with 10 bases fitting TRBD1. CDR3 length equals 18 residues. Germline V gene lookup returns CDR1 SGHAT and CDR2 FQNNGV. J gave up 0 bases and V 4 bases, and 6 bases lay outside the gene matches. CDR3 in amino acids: CASSSPRQGASGANVLTF. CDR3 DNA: TGTGCCAGCAGCTCCCCGAGACAGGGGGCCTCTGGGGCCAACGTCCTGACTTTC.

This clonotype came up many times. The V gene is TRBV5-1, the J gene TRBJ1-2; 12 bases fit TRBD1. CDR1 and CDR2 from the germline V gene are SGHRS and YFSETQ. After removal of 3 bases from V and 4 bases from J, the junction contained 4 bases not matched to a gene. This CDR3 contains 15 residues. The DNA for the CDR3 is TGCGCCAGCAGCTCCGGGACAGGGGGCGCCTATGGCTACACCTTC. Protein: CASSSGTGGAYGYTF.

Here the CDR3 reads CASSYSGQPYEQYF. CDR3 DNA sequence: TGTGCCAGCAGTTACTCCGGACAGCCGTACGAGCAGTACTTC. The chain has TRBV6-6 and TRBJ2-7, with TRBD1 as a possible D gene (6 bases). The ends were cut back, 0 bases at V and 4 bases at J, with 10 bases in the middle. The CDR3 runs 14 residues. From germline, CDR1 is MNHNY and CDR2 SVGAGI (reference sequence).

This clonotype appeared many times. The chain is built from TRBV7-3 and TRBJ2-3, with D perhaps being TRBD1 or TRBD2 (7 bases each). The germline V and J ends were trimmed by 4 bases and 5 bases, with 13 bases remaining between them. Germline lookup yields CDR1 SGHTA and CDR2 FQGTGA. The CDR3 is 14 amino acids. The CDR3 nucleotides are TGTGCCAGCAGCTCCAGGGGGGGGAGAGATACGCAGTATTTT. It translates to CASSSRGGRDTQYF.

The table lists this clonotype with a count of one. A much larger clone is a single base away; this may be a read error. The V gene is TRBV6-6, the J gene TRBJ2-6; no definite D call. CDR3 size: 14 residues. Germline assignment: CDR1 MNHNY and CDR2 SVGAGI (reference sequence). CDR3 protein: CASSYTTGTNVLTF. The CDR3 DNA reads TGTGCCAGCAGTTACACGACTGGGACCAACGTCCTGACTTTC.

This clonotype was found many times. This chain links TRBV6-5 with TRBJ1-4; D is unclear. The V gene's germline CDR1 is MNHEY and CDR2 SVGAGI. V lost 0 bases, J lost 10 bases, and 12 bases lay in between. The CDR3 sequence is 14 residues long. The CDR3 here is CASSYSRYSGKLFF. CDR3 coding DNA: TGTGCCAGCAGTTACTCGAGGTATTCAGGAAAACTGTTTTTT.

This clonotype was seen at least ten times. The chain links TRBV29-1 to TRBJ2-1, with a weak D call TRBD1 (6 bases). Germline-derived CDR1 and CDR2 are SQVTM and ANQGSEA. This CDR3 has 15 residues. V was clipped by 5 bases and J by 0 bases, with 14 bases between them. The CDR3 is CSVLRQESSYNEQFF. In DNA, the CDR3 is TGCAGCGTTCTCCGACAGGAGAGCTCCTACAATGAGCAGTTCTTC.

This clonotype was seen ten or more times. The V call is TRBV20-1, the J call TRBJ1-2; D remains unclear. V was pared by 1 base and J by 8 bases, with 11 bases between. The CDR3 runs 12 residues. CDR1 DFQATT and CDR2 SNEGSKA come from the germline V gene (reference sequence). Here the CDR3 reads CSARGPVEGYTF. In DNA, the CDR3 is TGCAGTGCTAGAGGTCCTGTGGAGGGCTACACCTTC.

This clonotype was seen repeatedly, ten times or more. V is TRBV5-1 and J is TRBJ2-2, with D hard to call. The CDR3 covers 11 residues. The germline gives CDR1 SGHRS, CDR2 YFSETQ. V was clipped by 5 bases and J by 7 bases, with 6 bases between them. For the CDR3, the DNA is TGCGCCAGCAGTTGGAACGGGGAGCTGTTTTTT. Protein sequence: CASSWNGELFF.